The clone carrying this T cell receptor beta chain has a handful of counts. Sequencing used immunoSEQ multiplex PCR; TCRdb keeps in-frame clones, though not all of them. This table holds a few hundred thousand clones, around 78% found once. The data stem from a study of shared clonotypes between healthy human individuals. This CDR3 region has 17 residues. Germline V gives CDR1 SQVTM, CDR2 ANQGSEA. The V and J ends lost 1 base and 0 bases, in that order; junction bases with no gene match: 9. Sequencing was carried out using PBMCs. The TCR sequence derives from a woman between 40 and 55 years old in good health. Some clones in this sample may be carry-over from other donors' samples. V gene TRBV29-1 combines with J gene TRBJ2-3; 8 nucleotides align to TRBD2. In nucleotides, the CDR3 is TGCAGCGTTGAAGGGCGTTTTACTAGCGGCAGCACAGATACGCAGTATTTT. It translates to CSVEGRFTSGSTDTQYF.